Below are 6 T cell receptor beta chains sequenced from a single sample in a study of T cell repertoires in cytomegalovirus infection. Their target antigens are unknown. TCRdb passed the reads through MiXCR, listing each CDR3 protein once. The table has hundreds of thousands of distinct CDR3 sequences, around 35% seen once; the top ten hold roughly 15%. Source: cultured PBMCs, taken from culture after CMV antigen stimulation. The source of these receptors is a human donor in good health (CMV status not recorded). Some clones in this sample may be carry-over from other donors' samples.

Concerning this clonotype: Possible read error: a much larger clone is one base away. The rearrangement uses TRBV10-3 and TRBJ1-5; D ambiguous. Germline V gene data show CDR1 as ENHRY and CDR2 as SYGVKD. This CDR3 is 13 amino acids long. The DNA of the CDR3 is TGTGCCATCGGTGAGTCAACGGGCCAGCCCCAGCATTTT. The encoded protein is CAIGESTGQPQHF.

The chain combines TRBV18 with TRBJ1-1; the match to TRBD1 covers 7 bases. In germline, CDR1 is KGHSH, CDR2 LQKENI. The V segment lost 8 bases and the J segment 1 base; nucleotides outside the gene matches: 4. There are 13 residues in the CDR3. The CDR3 loop reads CASQGQTNTEAFF. CDR3 coding DNA: TGTGCCAGCCAGGGACAGACGAACACTGAAGCTTTCTTT.

The chain employs TRBV7-2 and TRBJ1-1; 10 bases match TRBD1. CDR3 length: 15 amino acids. The junction had 3 bases not matched to a gene; V was cut back by 4 bases and J by 1 base. CDR1 is SGHTA and CDR2 is FQGNSA in the germline V gene. CDR3 bases: TGTGCCAGCAGCTCGACAGGGGGCGCGAACACTGAAGCTTTCTTT. As protein: CASSSTGGANTEAFF.

This clonotype appeared a few times. The chain combines TRBV4-1 with TRBJ2-2; D uncertain. V gave up 4 bases and J gave up 3 bases, with 9 bases separating them. CDR1 MGHRA and CDR2 YSYEKL come from the germline V gene. CDR3 length: 14 amino acids. In nucleotides, the CDR3 is TGCGCCAGCAGCCCAGGCCTTTACACCGGGGAGCTGTTTTTT. Translated: CASSPGLYTGELFF.

V usage is TRBV7-2 and J usage is TRBJ2-7; 12 bases fit TRBD2. The CDR3 is 16 amino acids. The ends lost 0 bases at V and 3 bases at J; junction bases unmatched: 3. Germline CDR1 SGHTA, CDR2 FQGNSA. The CDR3 DNA follows: TGTGCCAGCAGCTTAGCCCCGACTAGCGGGAGCTACGAGCAGTACTTC. Amino acid sequence: CASSLAPTSGSYEQYF.

This chain connects TRBV5-1 to TRBJ2-1; D is ambiguous. Trimming shortened V by 1 base and J by 5 bases, and 10 bases separated the two germline ends. Germline V gives CDR1 SGHRS, CDR2 YFSETQ. The CDR3 is made up of 14 amino acids. The CDR3 spells CASSLIVSNNEQFF. The CDR3 nucleotides are TGCGCCAGCAGCTTGATTGTGAGCAACAATGAGCAGTTCTTC.